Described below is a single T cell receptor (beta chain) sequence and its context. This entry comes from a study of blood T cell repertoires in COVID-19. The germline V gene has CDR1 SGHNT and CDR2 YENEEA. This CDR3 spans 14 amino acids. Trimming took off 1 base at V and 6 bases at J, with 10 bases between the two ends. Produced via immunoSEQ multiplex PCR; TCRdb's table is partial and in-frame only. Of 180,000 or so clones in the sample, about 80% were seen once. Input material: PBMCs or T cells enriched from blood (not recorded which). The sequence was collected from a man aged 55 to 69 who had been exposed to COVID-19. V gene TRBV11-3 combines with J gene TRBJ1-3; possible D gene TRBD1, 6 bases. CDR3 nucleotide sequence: TGTGCCAGCAGCTTAGGCCGGGACACAAACACCATATATTTT. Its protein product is CASSLGRDTNTIYF.